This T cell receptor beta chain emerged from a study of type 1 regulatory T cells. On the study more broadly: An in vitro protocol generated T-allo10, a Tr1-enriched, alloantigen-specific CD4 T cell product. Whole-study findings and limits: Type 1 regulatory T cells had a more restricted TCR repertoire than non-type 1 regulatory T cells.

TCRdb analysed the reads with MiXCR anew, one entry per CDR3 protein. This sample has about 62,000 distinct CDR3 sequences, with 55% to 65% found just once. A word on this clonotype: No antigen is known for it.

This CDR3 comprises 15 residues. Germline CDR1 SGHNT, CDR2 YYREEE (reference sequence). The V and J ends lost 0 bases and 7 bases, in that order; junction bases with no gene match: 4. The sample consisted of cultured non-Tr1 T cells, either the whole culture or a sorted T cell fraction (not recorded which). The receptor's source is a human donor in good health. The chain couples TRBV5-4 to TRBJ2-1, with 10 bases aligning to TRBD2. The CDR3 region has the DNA TGTGCCAGCAGCTTGGGTAGCGGGAGGACTAATGAGCAGTTCTTC. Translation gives CASSLGSGRTNEQFF.